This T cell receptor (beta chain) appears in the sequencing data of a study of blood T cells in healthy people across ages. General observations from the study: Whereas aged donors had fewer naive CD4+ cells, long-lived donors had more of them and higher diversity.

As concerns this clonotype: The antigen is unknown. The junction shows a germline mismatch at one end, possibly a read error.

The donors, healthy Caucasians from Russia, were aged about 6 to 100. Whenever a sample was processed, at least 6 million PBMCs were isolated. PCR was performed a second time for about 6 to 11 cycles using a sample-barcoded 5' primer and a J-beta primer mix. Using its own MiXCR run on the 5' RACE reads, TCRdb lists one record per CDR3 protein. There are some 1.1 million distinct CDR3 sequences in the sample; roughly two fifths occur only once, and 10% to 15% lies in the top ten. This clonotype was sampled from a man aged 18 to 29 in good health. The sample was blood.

The CDR3, as DNA: TGCGCCAGCAGAACCACCCCGGCAAGCAAGCAGCCCCAGCATTTT. It specifies CASRTTPASKQPQHF. This chain connects TRBV5-1 to TRBJ1-5; D is undetermined. Germline CDR1 and CDR2: SGHRS and YFSETQ. The CDR3 has 15 amino acids.